The sequence of this TCR beta chain was determined in a study of blood T cell repertoires in COVID-19. Across the whole study: The United States, Italy and Spain supplied acute and convalescent COVID-19 samples.

Authors' processing steps: By means of reference gene primer amplification, nucleated cell counts were estimated. TCRdb's copy holds only in-frame clones and misses some; the assay was immunoSEQ multiplex PCR. Clone size and the V and J calls come from that table; the DNA yielded D and trimming. The repertoire consists of a few hundred thousand clones, with approximately 90% occurring once and the leading ten covering more than 7.5%. CDR3 length equals 15 residues. V trimming: 5 bases; J trimming: 8 bases; junction bases outside the gene matches: 6. The V gene's germline CDR1 is PRHDT and CDR2 FYEKMQ (reference sequence).

The TCR was taken from an older woman who had recovered from COVID-19. The chain links TRBV13 to TRBJ1-6; 10 nucleotides align to TRBD1. Sequencing was performed on PBMCs or T cells enriched from blood (not recorded which). The CDR3 bases are TGTGCCAGCAGCCTGGCGGGACAGGGGTATTCACCCCTCCACTTT. It specifies CASSLAGQGYSPLHF.